The rows below give T cell receptor beta chains drawn from one sample of a study of graft-versus-host responses after intestinal transplantation. These TCRs' antigens remain unknown. Libraries were prepared by immunoSEQ multiplex PCR; TCRdb keeps only in-frame clonotypes and omits some of them. The sample holds some 76,000 clones; over 75% are singletons and the top ten take around 8.6%. Sequencing used unstimulated CD8+ T cells sorted from spleen or lymph node cells, obtained before transplant. These receptors were collected from a human donor who was the organ donor for an intestinal transplant. The CDR3 runs from the conserved cysteine through the conserved F or W. The D gene is left open where the match is weak. Clone size is not always given. Where it is, it says once, few, many or a class for expanded clones.

TRBD2,TRBJ2-7,TRBV9,NA,14,CASSRGGGSYEQYF,TGTGCCAGCAGCCGGGGCGGGGGCTCCTACGAGCAGTACTTC
TRBD1,TRBJ2-5,TRBV5-6,once,15,CASSFDRVSQETQYF,TGTGCCAGCAGCTTCGACAGGGTGTCACAAGAGACCCAGTACTTC
NA,TRBJ2-7,TRBV9,NA,19,CASSVGRGDRVGYRNEQYF,TGTGCCAGCAGCGTAGGTAGGGGGGACAGAGTGGGGTATAGGAACGAGCAGTACTTC
NA,TRBJ2-1,TRBV28,NA,13,CASSLIGQDEQFF,TGTGCCAGCAGTTTAATCGGCCAGGATGAGCAGTTCTTC
NA,TRBJ2-7,TRBV4-1,NA,12,CASSQGENEQYF,TGCGCCAGCAGCCAAGGAGAAAACGAGCAGTACTTC
NA,TRBJ1-2,TRBV6-6,NA,13,CASSSDPAVGYTF,TGTGCCAGCAGTTCGGACCCAGCAGTCGGCTACACCTTC
TRBD1,TRBJ2-3,TRBV6-4,NA,14,CASSGDRETDTQYF,TGTGCCAGCAGTGGGGACAGAGAAACAGATACGCAGTATTTT
NA,TRBJ2-3,TRBV27,NA,12,CASRSTADTQYF,TGTGCCAGCAGAAGTACGGCGGATACGCAGTATTTT
NA,TRBJ2-1,TRBV11-2,NA,13,CASRDLDYNEQFF,TGTGCCAGCAGGGATTTAGATTACAATGAGCAGTTCTTC
TRBD2,TRBJ2-1,TRBV9,NA,16,CASSPLSGGVYNEQFF,TGTGCCAGCAGCCCACTATCGGGGGGGGTCTACAATGAGCAGTTCTTC
TRBD1,TRBJ2-7,TRBV27,once,15,CASSPGQGLSYEQYF,TGTGCCAGCAGTCCCGGACAGGGCCTCTCCTACGAGCAGTACTTC
NA,TRBJ1-4,TRBV5-5,few,16,CASSSSADGENEKLFF,TGTGCCAGCAGCTCCTCGGCGGACGGGGAGAATGAAAAACTGTTTTTT
NA,TRBJ2-1,TRBV20-1,NA,11,CSAEFYNEQFF,TGCAGTGCGGAGTTCTACAATGAGCAGTTCTTC
NA,TRBJ1-5,TRBV11-2,NA,16,CASSLAEGRSNQPQHF,TGTGCCAGCAGCTTAGCTGAGGGTCGGAGCAATCAGCCCCAGCATTTT
NA,TRBJ2-3,TRBV11-2,NA,14,CASSLTVGGDTQYF,TGTGCCAGCAGCTTAACGGTCGGTGGAGATACGCAGTATTTT
NA,TRBJ2-1,TRBV7-9,NA,14,CASSLPRTSNEQFF,TGTGCCAGCAGCTTACCCCGAACTAGCAATGAGCAGTTCTTC
NA,TRBJ2-1,TRBV6-5,NA,16,CASSYSPEGSWNEQFF,TGTGCCAGCAGTTACTCGCCGGAGGGGTCTTGGAATGAGCAGTTCTTC
NA,TRBJ1-1,TRBV7-8,NA,11,CASIMNTEAFF,TGTGCCAGCATCATGAACACTGAAGCTTTCTTT
NA,TRBJ1-6,TRBV5-4,NA,14,CASSLEGINSPLHF,TGTGCCAGCAGCTTGGAGGGGATTAATTCACCCCTCCACTTT
NA,TRBJ2-5,TRBV5-1,NA,11,CASSAKTTQYF,TGCGCCAGCAGCGCCAAAACCACCCAGTACTTC
NA,TRBJ2-1,TRBV7-9,NA,15,CASSPRWGSNNEQFF,TGTGCCAGCAGCCCTCGCTGGGGGTCAAACAATGAGCAGTTCTTC
NA,TRBJ1-6,TRBV28,NA,15,CASHSQNSYNSPLHF,TGTGCCAGCCACAGTCAGAACTCCTATAATTCACCCCTCCACTTT
NA,TRBJ1-3,TRBV5-5,NA,15,CASSLASGTGNTIYF,TGTGCCAGCAGCTTGGCCTCAGGGACAGGAAACACCATATATTTT
NA,TRBJ1-4,TRBV19,NA,15,CASSDPGATNEKLFF,TGTGCCAGTAGCGACCCAGGGGCAACTAATGAAAAACTGTTTTTT
NA,TRBJ2-1,TRBV28,NA,15,CASSGPSTLYNEQFF,TGTGCCAGCAGTGGCCCCTCCACACTGTACAATGAGCAGTTCTTC
NA,TRBJ2-7,TRBV7-9,NA,14,CASSLALGSDEQYF,TGTGCCAGCAGCTTAGCCCTGGGGTCAGACGAGCAGTACTTC
NA,TRBJ1-4,TRBV7-8,NA,14,CASSLAGGMEKLFF,TGTGCCAGCAGCTTAGCCGGGGGAATGGAAAAACTGTTTTTT